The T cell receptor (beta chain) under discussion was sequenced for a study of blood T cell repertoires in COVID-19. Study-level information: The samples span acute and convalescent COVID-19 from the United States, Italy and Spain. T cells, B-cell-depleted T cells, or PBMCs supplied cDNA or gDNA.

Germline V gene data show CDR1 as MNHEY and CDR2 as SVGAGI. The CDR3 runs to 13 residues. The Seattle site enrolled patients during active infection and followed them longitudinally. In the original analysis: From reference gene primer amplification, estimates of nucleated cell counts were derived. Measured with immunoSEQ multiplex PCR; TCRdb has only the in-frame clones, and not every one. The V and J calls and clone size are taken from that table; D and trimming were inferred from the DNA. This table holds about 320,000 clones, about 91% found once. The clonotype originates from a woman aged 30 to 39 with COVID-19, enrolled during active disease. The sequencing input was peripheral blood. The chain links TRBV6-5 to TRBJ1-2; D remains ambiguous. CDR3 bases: TGTGCTACCAGCGCATCCATACTCTATGGCTACACCTTC. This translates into CATSASILYGYTF.